This T cell receptor (beta chain) derives from a study of blood T cell repertoires in COVID-19. Background on the study: The samples span acute and convalescent COVID-19 from the United States, Italy and Spain. The cDNA or gDNA used as material had been derived from T cells, B-cell-depleted T cells, or PBMCs.

In the study's own analysis: Amplification with reference gene primers provided the estimates of nucleated cell counts. Clones were sequenced by immunoSEQ multiplex PCR, and TCRdb holds only the in-frame ones, with some missing. V and J calls and clone size come straight from that table; D and trimming were deduced from the DNA. The sample consists of about 120,000 clones, around nine tenths of them appearing once. Trimming removed 4 bases from V and 5 bases from J, with 10 bases in between. This CDR3 is built from 13 residues. In germline, CDR1 is SGHRS, CDR2 YFSETQ. The chain has TRBV5-1 and TRBJ1-3; D perhaps matches TRBD1 (5 bases). Sequencing used peripheral blood. The receptor's source is an elderly woman with acute or convalescent COVID-19. The DNA for the CDR3 is TGCGCCAGCAGCCAGGGTGAACGAAACACCATATATTTT. As protein: CASSQGERNTIYF.